One sample yielded the 7 T cell receptor beta chains listed below, sequenced in a study of T cell responses to AZD1222 COVID-19 vaccine. Assay: immunoSEQ multiplex PCR; the TCRdb copy retains only in-frame clones and omits some. The table includes 200,000 to 300,000 clones, approximately 95% detected once. The source material was peripheral blood, sampled on day 0 of AZD1222 vaccination. These receptors originate from an adult in good health.

In its sample, this clone was seen a few times. The chain employs TRBV9 and TRBJ1-2; 8 positions agree with TRBD1. Germline CDR1 reads SGDLS; CDR2 reads YYNGEE. The V and J ends lost 4 bases and 6 bases, in that order; junction bases with no gene match: 2. The CDR3 loop spans 12 amino acids. As DNA, the CDR3 is TGTGCCAGCAGCCTGGGACAGGATGGCTACACCTTC. Translation gives CASSLGQDGYTF.

This chain connects TRBV29-1 to TRBJ2-7; TRBD1 matches at 9 bases. CDR1 and CDR2 (germline): SQVTM, ANQGSEA. The junction had 10 bases not matched to a gene; V was cut back by 8 bases and J by 5 bases. The CDR3 is 13 amino acids. CDR3 DNA sequence: TGCAGCTGTTCAGGGACAGGGAATCACGAGCAGTACTTC. Amino acid sequence: CSCSGTGNHEQYF.

This clone showed up just a few times. The chain joins TRBV28 to TRBJ2-5; the D gene could be TRBD1 or TRBD2 (5 bases each). CDR3 length: 16 residues. V was pared by 4 bases and J by 4 bases, with 19 bases between. The germline CDR1 and CDR2 sequences are MDHEN and SYDVKM. Written as DNA, the CDR3 is TGTGCCAGCAGTTCCCCCGGAGGCAGGGTAGGAGAGACCCAGTACTTC. Translated: CASSSPGGRVGETQYF.

V usage is TRBV3-1 (or the pseudogene TRBV3-2) and J usage is TRBJ2-1; TRBD2 is a possible D gene (5 bases). Trimming took 4 bases from V and 2 from J, leaving 12 bases between them. Germline CDR1 reads LGHDT; CDR2 reads YNNKEL (reference sequence). CDR3 size: 15 residues. The CDR3 protein is CASSPDSLPYNEQFF. CDR3 nucleotides: TGTGCCAGCAGCCCGGACTCACTGCCCTACAATGAGCAGTTCTTC.

The chain carries TRBV18 and TRBJ2-7; no definite D call. This CDR3 has 12 residues. V was clipped by 5 bases and J by 6 bases, with 11 bases between them. Germline assignment: CDR1 KGHSH and CDR2 LQKENI. This chain's CDR3 is CASSVRRSEQYF. The CDR3 nucleotides are TGTGCCAGCTCAGTTCGGAGAAGCGAGCAGTACTTC.

This clone has just a few counts. This chain uses TRBV5-4 with TRBJ2-7; the match to TRBD1 covers 9 bases. With 0 bases clipped from V and 6 bases from J, the junction kept 7 bases outside the gene matches. Germline V gene data show CDR1 as SGHNT and CDR2 as YYREEE (reference sequence). The CDR3 runs to 15 residues. This CDR3 reads CASSLAGGQGAEQYF. CDR3 DNA: TGTGCCAGCAGCTTGGCCGGGGGACAGGGCGCCGAGCAGTACTTC.

The V gene is TRBV4-2, the J gene TRBJ2-1; 7 nucleotides match TRBD2. CDR3 length equals 16 residues. V shed 1 base, J shed 4 bases, and the junction held 7 bases outside the gene matches. Per germline, CDR1 LGHNA and CDR2 YNFKEQ. CDR3 amino acids: CASSQVGAGAYNEQFF. The CDR3 nucleotides read TGTGCCAGCAGCCAAGTCGGTGCGGGAGCGTACAATGAGCAGTTCTTC.